Sequencing of this T cell receptor beta chain was carried out in a study of T cells in Graves' hyperthyroidism and ophthalmopathy. Trimming left V 4 bases short and J 2 bases short, with 10 bases between. This CDR3 spans 13 amino acids. In germline, CDR1 is SQVTM, CDR2 ANQGSEA. The study's findings and limits: The model made its ophthalmopathy prediction, and onset followed a median approximately six months later. Patients with ophthalmopathy were separated from those with stable hyperthyroidism by a 13 V-J model.

RNA transcripts gave rise to amplified TCR beta CDR3 regions. Carried out on the TCR CDR3, a first-round RT-PCR used the HTBI primer set. From the multiplex PCR reads, TCRdb called clonotypes with MiXCR, one entry per CDR3 protein. The table lists a few hundred thousand distinct CDR3 sequences, roughly 22% of them singletons. Enrolled ophthalmopathy patients presented with a Clinical Activity Score of at least 3, a NOSPECS grade of at least 4, and disease duration under 3 months. With respect to this clonotype: Its antigen remains unknown.

The sequenced material came from blood. The source is a man aged 25 to 45 with Graves' ophthalmopathy. This chain uses TRBV29-1 with TRBJ2-3; D is perhaps TRBD1 (5 bases). The chain's CDR3 is CSVVRTNTDTQYF. CDR3 DNA sequence: TGCAGCGTTGTAAGGACAAACACAGATACGCAGTATTTT.